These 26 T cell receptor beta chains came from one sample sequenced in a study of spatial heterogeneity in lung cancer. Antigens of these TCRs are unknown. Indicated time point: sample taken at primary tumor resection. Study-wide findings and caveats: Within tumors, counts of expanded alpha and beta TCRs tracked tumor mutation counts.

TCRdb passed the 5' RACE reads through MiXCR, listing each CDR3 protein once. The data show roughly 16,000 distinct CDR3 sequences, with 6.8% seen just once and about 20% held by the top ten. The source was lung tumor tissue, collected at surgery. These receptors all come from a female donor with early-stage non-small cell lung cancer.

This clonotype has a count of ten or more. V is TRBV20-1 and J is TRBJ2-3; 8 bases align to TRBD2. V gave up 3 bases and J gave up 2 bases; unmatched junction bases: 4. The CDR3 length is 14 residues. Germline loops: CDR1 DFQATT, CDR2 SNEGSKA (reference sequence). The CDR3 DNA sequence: TGCAGTGCTAGCGGGGGGGGATTCACAGATACGCAGTATTTT. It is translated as CSASGGGFTDTQYF.

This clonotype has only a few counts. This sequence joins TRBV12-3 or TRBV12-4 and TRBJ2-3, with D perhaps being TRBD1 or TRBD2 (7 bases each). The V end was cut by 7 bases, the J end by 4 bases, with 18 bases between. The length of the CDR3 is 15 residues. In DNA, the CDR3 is TGTGCCAGCACCCCAGGGGAGGGGGCATCAGATACGCAGTATTTT. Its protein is CASTPGEGASDTQYF.

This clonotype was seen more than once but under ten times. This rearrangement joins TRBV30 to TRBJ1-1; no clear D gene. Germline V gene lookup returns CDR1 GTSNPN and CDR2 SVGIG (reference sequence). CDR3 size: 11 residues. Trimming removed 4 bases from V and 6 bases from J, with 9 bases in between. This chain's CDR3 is CAWNVVSEAFF. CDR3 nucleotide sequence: TGTGCCTGGAATGTCGTGTCTGAAGCTTTCTTT. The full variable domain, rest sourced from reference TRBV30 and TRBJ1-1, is SQTIHQWPATLVQPVGSPLSLECTVEGTSNPNLYWYRQAAGRGLQLLFYSVGIGQISSEVPQNLSASRPQDRQFILSSKKLLLSDSGFYLCAWNVVSEAFFGQGTRLTVV.

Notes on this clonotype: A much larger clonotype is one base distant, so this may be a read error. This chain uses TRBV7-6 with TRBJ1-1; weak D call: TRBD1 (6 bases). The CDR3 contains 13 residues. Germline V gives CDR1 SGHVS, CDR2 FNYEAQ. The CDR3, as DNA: TGTCCCAGCAGCGCGCTGACAGGTTCTGAAGCTTTCTTT. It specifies CPSSALTGSEAFF.

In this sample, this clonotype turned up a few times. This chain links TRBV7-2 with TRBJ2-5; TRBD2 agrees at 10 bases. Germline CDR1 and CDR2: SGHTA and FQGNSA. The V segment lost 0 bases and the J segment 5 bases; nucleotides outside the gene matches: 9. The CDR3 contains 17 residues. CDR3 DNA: TGTGCCAGCAGCTTAGCGTCCCTAGCGGGGGCGGGGGAGACCCAGTACTTC. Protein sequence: CASSLASLAGAGETQYF.

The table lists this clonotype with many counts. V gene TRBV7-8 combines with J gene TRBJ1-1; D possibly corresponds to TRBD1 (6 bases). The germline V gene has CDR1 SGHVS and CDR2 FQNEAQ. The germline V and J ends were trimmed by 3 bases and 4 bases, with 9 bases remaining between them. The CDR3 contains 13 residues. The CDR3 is CASSFTGPTEAFF. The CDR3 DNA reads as TGTGCCAGCAGCTTTACAGGGCCCACTGAAGCTTTCTTT.

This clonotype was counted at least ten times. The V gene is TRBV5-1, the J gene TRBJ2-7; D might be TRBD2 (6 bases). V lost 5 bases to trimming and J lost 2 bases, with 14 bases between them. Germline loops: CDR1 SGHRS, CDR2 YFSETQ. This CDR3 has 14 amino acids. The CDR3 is CASRQAGETYEQYF. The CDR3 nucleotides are TGCGCCAGCAGGCAAGCGGGCGAGACCTACGAGCAGTACTTC.

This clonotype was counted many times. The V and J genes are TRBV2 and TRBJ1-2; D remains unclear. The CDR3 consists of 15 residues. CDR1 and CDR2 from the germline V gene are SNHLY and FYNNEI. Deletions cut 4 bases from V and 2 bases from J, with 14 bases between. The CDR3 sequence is CASSAAAIRNYGYTF. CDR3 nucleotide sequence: TGTGCCAGCAGTGCGGCAGCAATACGAAACTATGGCTACACCTTC.

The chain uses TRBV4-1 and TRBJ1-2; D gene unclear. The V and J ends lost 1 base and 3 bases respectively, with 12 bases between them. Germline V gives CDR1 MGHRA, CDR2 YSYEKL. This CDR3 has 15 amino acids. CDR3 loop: CASSQGPRLDYGYTF. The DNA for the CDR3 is TGCGCCAGCAGCCAAGGCCCGCGGCTTGACTATGGCTACACCTTC.

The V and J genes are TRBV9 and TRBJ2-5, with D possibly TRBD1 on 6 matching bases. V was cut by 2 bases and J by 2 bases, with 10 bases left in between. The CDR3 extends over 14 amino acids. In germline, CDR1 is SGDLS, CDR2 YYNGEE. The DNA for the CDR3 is TGTGCCAGCAGCGTGGACAGAACTCAAGAGACCCAGTACTTC. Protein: CASSVDRTQETQYF. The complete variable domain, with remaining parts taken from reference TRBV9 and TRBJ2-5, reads DSGVTQTPKHLITATGQRVTLRCSPRSGDLSVYWYQQSLDQGLQFLIQYYNGEERAKGNILERFSAQQFPDLHSELNLSSLELGDSALYFCASSVDRTQETQYFGPGTRLLVL.

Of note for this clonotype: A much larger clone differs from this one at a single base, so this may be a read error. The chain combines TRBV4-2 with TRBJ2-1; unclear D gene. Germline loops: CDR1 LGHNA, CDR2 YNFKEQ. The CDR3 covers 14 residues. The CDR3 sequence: CASSQPDGYNKQFF. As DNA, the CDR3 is TGTGCCAGCAGCCAACCCGACGGTTACAATAAGCAGTTCTTC.

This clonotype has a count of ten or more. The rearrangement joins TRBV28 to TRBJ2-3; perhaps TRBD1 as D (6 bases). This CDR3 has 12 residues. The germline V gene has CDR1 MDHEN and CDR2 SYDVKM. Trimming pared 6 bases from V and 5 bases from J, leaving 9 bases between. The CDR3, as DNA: TGTGCCAGCAGGCAACAGGGAGATACGCAGTATTTT. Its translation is CASRQQGDTQYF.

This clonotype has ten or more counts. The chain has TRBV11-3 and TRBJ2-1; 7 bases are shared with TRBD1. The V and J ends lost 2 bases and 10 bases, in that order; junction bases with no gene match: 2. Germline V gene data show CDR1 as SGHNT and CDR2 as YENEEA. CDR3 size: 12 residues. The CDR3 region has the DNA TGTGCCAGCAGCTTAACGACAGGGGAGCAGTTCTTC. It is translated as CASSLTTGEQFF.

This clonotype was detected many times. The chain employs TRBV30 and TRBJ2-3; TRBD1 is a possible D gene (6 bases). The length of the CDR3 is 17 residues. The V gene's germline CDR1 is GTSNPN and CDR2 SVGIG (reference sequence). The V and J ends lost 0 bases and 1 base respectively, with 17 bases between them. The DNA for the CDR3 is TGTGCCTGGAGTGTAGGGGGAACGACCGTCGGCACAGATACGCAGTATTTT. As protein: CAWSVGGTTVGTDTQYF.

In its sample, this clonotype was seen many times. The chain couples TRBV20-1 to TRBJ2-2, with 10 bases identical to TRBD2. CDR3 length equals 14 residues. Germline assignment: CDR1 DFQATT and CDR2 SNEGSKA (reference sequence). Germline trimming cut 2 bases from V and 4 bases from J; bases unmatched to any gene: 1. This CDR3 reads CSARTSGTTGELFF. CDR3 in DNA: TGCAGTGCTAGAACTAGCGGGACCACCGGGGAGCTGTTTTTT.

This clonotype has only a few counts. The CDR3 DNA reads as TGCAGTGCTAAAAAACAGGGTACTAGCGGGGGGGACTCCTACAATGAGCAGTTCTTC. Protein sequence: CSAKKQGTSGGDSYNEQFF. The chain carries TRBV20-1 and TRBJ2-1; 13 bases are shared with TRBD2. The CDR3 consists of 19 residues. The germline CDR1 and CDR2 sequences are DFQATT and SNEGSKA (reference sequence). V shed 4 bases and J 0 bases; nucleotides not matched to a gene: 12.

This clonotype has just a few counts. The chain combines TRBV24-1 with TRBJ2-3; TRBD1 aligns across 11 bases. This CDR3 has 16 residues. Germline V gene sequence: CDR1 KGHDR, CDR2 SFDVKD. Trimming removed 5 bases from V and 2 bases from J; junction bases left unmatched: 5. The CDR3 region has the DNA TGTGCCACCAGTGCCGGGACAGGGGGACACACAGATACGCAGTATTTT. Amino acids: CATSAGTGGHTDTQYF.

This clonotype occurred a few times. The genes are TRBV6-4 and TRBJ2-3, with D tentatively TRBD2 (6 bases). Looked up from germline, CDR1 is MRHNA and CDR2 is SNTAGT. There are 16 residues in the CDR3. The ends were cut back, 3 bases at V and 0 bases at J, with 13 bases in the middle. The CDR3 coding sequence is TGTGCCAGCAGTGAAAAAACGGGGGAGAGCACAGATACGCAGTATTTT. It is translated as CASSEKTGESTDTQYF.

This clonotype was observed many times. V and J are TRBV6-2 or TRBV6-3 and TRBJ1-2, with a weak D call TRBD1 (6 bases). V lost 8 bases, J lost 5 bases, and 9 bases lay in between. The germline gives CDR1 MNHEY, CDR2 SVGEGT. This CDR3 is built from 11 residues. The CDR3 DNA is TGTGCCAGCGAACAGGGTTATGGCTACACCTTC. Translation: CASEQGYGYTF.

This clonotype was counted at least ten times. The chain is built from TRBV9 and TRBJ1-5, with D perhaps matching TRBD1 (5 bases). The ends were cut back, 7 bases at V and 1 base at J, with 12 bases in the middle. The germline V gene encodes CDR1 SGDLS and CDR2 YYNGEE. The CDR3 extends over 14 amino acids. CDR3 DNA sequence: TGTGCCAGCTCGGACACTCCAAGCAATCAGCCCCAGCATTTT. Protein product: CASSDTPSNQPQHF.

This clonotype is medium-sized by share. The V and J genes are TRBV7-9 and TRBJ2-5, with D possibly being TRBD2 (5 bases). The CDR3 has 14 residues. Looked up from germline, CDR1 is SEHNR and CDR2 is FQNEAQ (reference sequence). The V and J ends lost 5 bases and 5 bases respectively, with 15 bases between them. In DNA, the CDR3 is TGTGCCAGCAGCCCACGGACTCCGGAGGAGACCCAGTACTTC. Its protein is CASSPRTPEETQYF. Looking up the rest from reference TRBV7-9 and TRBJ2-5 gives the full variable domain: DTGVSQNPRHKITKRGQNVTFRCDPISEHNRLYWYRQTLGQGPEFLTYFQNEAQLEKSRLLSDRFSAERPKGSFSTLEIQRTEQGDSAMYLCASSPRTPEETQYFGPGTRLLVL.

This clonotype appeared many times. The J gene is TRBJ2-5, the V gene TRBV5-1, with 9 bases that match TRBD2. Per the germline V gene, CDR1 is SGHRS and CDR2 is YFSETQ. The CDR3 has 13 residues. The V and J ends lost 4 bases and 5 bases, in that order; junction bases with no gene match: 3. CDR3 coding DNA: TGCGCCAGCAGCCCTGGACTAGCGGAGACCCAGTACTTC. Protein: CASSPGLAETQYF.

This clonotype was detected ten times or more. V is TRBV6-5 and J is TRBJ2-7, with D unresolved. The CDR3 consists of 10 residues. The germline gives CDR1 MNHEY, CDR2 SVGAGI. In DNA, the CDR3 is TGTGCCAGCAGTTACTCGCAACCCGGGGTC. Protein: CASSYSQPGV.

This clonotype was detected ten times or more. CDR3 DNA sequence: TGTGCCAGCAGCTCTAGTCCAGGGTACCAAGAGACCCAGTACTTC. Residues: CASSSSPGYQETQYF. The chain uses TRBV11-2 and TRBJ2-5; D perhaps matches TRBD1 (5 bases). The CDR3 is made up of 15 amino acids. The germline gives CDR1 SGHAT, CDR2 FQNNGV. V lost 4 bases and J lost 0, with 12 bases in between. Full variable domain (outside the CDR3, taken from reference TRBV11-2 and TRBJ2-5): EAGVAQSPRYKIIEKRQSVAFWCNPISGHATLYWYQQILGQGPKLLIQFQNNGVVDDSQLPKDRFSAERLKGVDSTLKIQPAKLEDSAVYLCASSSSPGYQETQYFGPGTRLLVL.

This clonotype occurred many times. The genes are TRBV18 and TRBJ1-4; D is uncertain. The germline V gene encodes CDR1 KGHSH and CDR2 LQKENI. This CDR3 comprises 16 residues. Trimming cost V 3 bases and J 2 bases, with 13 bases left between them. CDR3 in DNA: TGTGCCAGCTCACCGTCCCACCTAGGCACTAATGAAAAACTGTTTTTT. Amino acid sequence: CASSPSHLGTNEKLFF. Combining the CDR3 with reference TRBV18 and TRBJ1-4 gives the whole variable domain NAGVMQNPRHLVRRRGQEARLRCSPMKGHSHVYWYRQLPEEGLKFMVYLQKENIIDESGMPKERFSAEFPKEGPSILRIQQVVRGDSAAYFCASSPSHLGTNEKLFFGSGTQLSVL.

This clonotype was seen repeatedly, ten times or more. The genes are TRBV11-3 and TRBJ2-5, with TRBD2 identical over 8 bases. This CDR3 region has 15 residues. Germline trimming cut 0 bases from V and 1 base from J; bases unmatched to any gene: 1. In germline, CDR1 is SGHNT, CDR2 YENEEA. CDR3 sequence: CASSLDGTSQETQYF. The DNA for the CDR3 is TGTGCCAGCAGCTTAGATGGGACTAGCCAAGAGACCCAGTACTTC.